The rows below give T cell receptor beta chains drawn from one sample of a study of Ad26.COV2.S vaccination and SARS-CoV-2 variants. Libraries were prepared by immunoSEQ multiplex PCR; TCRdb keeps only in-frame clonotypes and omits some of them. The sample lists 250,000 or so clones, 87% occurring once. The specimen comprised peripheral blood, sampled in a trial of Ad26.COV2.S vaccine versus placebo. The receptors shown here come from a person aged 18-60 years who received the Ad26.COV2.S COVID-19 vaccine or a placebo. Both conserved end residues are part of each CDR3. D genes are given only for firm matches. Clone size is given for some rows only: seen once, a few or many times, or a class if the clone is expanded.

cdr3_nt,cdr3_aa,clone_size,j_call,d_call,v_call
TGTGCCAGTAGTAGGGGCCAGAACTACAATGAGCAGTTCTTC,CASSRGQNYNEQFF,-,TRBJ2-1,-,TRBV19
TGCGCCAGCAGCCAAGCCGGGACAGGGGGCTCTAGGGAGCTGTTTTTT,CASSQAGTGGSRELFF,-,TRBJ2-2,TRBD1,TRBV4-3
TGCGCCAGCAGCCAGGCCTCCGGGACTTTGAGCACAGATACGCAGTATTTT,CASSQASGTLSTDTQYF,-,TRBJ2-3,-,TRBV4-3
TGCGCCAGCAGCCCAATTTTTGCCAATGGCCGAGAGACCCAGTACTTC,CASSPIFANGRETQYF,-,TRBJ2-5,-,TRBV5-1
TGTGCCAGCAGCCAGGACAGATCCTACGAGCAGTACTTC,CASSQDRSYEQYF,-,TRBJ2-7,-,TRBV3-1/TRBV3-2
TGTGCCAGCAGCTTAGTGGAGCGGGGGGATACGCAGTATTTT,CASSLVERGDTQYF,-,TRBJ2-3,TRBD2,TRBV11-2
TGTGCCAGCAGTTTCGGACCTTACAATGAGCAGTTCTTC,CASSFGPYNEQFF,once,TRBJ2-1,-,TRBV27
TGTGCCAGCAGTTACGGGTCAGGGATCGATGAGCAGTTCTTC,CASSYGSGIDEQFF,many,TRBJ2-1,-,TRBV6-2/TRBV6-3
TGTGCCAGCTCACGACAGGGGTTTGGGGGCAATCAGCCCCAGCATTTT,CASSRQGFGGNQPQHF,-,TRBJ1-5,TRBD1,TRBV18
TGTGCCACCAGCAGAGATCAAAAGGGCGATACTGAAGCTTTCTTT,CATSRDQKGDTEAFF,once,TRBJ1-1,-,TRBV15
TGTGCTAGTGCTTTGACTAGCGGGAGTAGGAATGAGCAGTTCTTC,CASALTSGSRNEQFF,-,TRBJ2-1,TRBD2,TRBV12-5
TGTGCCAGCAGCGGGGGTCAGAACACCGGGGAGCTGTTTTTT,CASSGGQNTGELFF,-,TRBJ2-2,-,TRBV3-1/TRBV3-2